This T cell receptor beta chain was sequenced for a study of blood T cell repertoires in COVID-19. About the research overall: Samples of COVID-19 (acute and convalescent) were obtained from the United States, Italy and Spain.

This clone was observed once. TCRdb's table, derived via immunoSEQ multiplex PCR, lists solely in-frame clones and lacks some. This table has around 26,000 clones, around 90% appearing once. The CDR3 covers 15 residues. The germline gives CDR1 MNHEY, CDR2 SVGAGI. Germline trimming cut 7 bases from V and 7 bases from J; bases unmatched to any gene: 11. The sequencing sample was made of peripheral blood. The sequence was obtained from a human donor with active COVID-19. The donor label of this sample is uncertain. The chain uses TRBV6-5 and TRBJ1-2; the match to TRBD1 covers 11 bases. The CDR3 region is CASNPSGTGGSGYTF. The DNA of the CDR3 is TGTGCCAGCAACCCCTCCGGGACAGGGGGAAGTGGCTACACCTTC.